These 17 T cell receptor beta chains were all obtained from the same sample, sequenced in a study of identical twins. TCRdb re-called the 5' RACE reads with MiXCR, one entry per CDR3 protein. The sample holds around 480,000 distinct CDR3 sequences; approximately 15% are singletons and the top ten take over 0.5%. These same data were also listed under a study on yellow fever vaccine responses in identical twins.

Specimen: CD4+ T cells sorted from blood. The receptors were gathered from a woman younger than 30 in good health.

The chain recombines TRBV11-3 with TRBJ2-3; either TRBD1 or TRBD2 may fit D (5 bases each). Germline V gene lookup returns CDR1 SGHNT and CDR2 YENEEA. V lost 7 bases to trimming and J lost 4 bases, with 18 bases between them. This CDR3 is 15 amino acids long. The CDR3 bases are TGTGCCAGCACCCAGAGGGGTTTGGTAGCAGATACGCAGTATTTT. Residues: CASTQRGLVADTQYF.

The chain is built from TRBV4-3 and TRBJ2-3; no firm D call. Germline-derived CDR1 and CDR2 are LGHNA and YSLEER. The CDR3 is 13 amino acids. The V end was cut by 0 bases, the J end by 6 bases, with 7 bases between. The CDR3 coding sequence is TGCGCCAGCAGCCAAGAAATCAAGGATACGCAGTATTTT. Amino acid sequence: CASSQEIKDTQYF.

A few counts support this clonotype. The chain employs TRBV11-3 and TRBJ2-1, with D tentatively TRBD2 (7 bases). Germline loops: CDR1 SGHNT, CDR2 YENEEA. The CDR3 loop spans 13 amino acids. Trimming stripped 5 bases from V and 7 bases from J, with 12 bases between. The chain's CDR3 is CASSQGRENEQFF. CDR3 sequence (DNA): TGTGCCAGCAGCCAGGGGCGGGAGAATGAGCAGTTCTTC.

The chain links TRBV27 to TRBJ2-1; 7 positions match TRBD2. This CDR3 contains 19 residues. The ends lost 6 bases at V and 1 base at J; junction bases unmatched: 18. Germline V gene lookup returns CDR1 MNHEY and CDR2 SMNVEV (reference sequence). For the CDR3, the DNA is TGTGCCAGCAGCGGACGGACGGGGGGAGGAGATTGGTCCTACAATGAGCAGTTCTTC. Translated: CASSGRTGGGDWSYNEQFF.

This sequence joins TRBV4-3 and TRBJ2-1; possibly TRBD2 for D (6 bases). The CDR3 has 16 amino acids. Trimming took 3 bases from V and 0 from J, leaving 12 bases between them. CDR1 and CDR2 from the germline V gene are LGHNA and YSLEER. CDR3 DNA: TGCGCCAGCAGCCAGCTTAGCGGATCCTCCTACAATGAGCAGTTCTTC. It translates to CASSQLSGSSYNEQFF.

The chain is built from TRBV28 and TRBJ2-4, with a tentative D call TRBD2 (6 bases). CDR1 and CDR2 (germline): MDHEN, SYDVKM. The length of the CDR3 is 16 residues. The V end was cut by 0 bases, the J end by 2 bases, with 11 bases between. This CDR3 reads CASSLWSGVSKNIQYF. In DNA, the CDR3 is TGTGCCAGCAGTTTATGGTCGGGGGTCTCCAAAAACATTCAGTACTTC.

The rearrangement uses TRBV10-3 and TRBJ2-7; D unclear. The V end was cut by 0 bases, the J end by 3 bases, with 3 bases between. Germline CDR1 and CDR2: ENHRY and SYGVKD. The CDR3 runs to 12 residues. The CDR3 here is CAISESVYEQYF. CDR3 coding DNA: TGTGCCATCAGTGAGTCCGTCTACGAGCAGTACTTC.

This clonotype occurred a few times. The chain recombines TRBV2 with TRBJ1-1, with D unresolved. V lost 2 bases, J lost 5 bases, and 9 bases lay in between. The CDR3 totals 13 residues. Germline V gene data show CDR1 as SNHLY and CDR2 as FYNNEI. CDR3 region: CASSESPRTEAFF. In DNA form, the CDR3 reads TGTGCCAGCAGTGAAAGTCCGAGAACTGAAGCTTTCTTT. Combining the CDR3 with reference TRBV2 and TRBJ1-1 gives the whole variable domain EPEVTQTPSHQVTQMGQEVILRCVPISNHLYFYWYRQILGQKVEFLVSFYNNEISEKSEIFDDQFSVERPDGSNFTLKIRSTKLEDSAMYFCASSESPRTEAFFGQGTRLTVV.

J is TRBJ1-1 and V is TRBV6-5; D call uncertain. The CDR3 runs to 15 residues. The germline CDR1 and CDR2 sequences are MNHEY and SVGAGI. V lost 4 bases and J lost 1, with 13 bases in between. The DNA of the CDR3 is TGTGCCAGCAGTTCGGTGGCCAGCGGGAACACTGAAGCTTTCTTT. Translating gives CASSSVASGNTEAFF.

The chain uses TRBV5-1 and TRBJ2-2; D remains ambiguous. Germline V gives CDR1 SGHRS, CDR2 YFSETQ. Trimming shortened V by 2 bases and J by 4 bases, and 9 bases separated the two germline ends. The CDR3 has 14 residues. In DNA, the CDR3 is TGCGCCAGCAGCTTAAAGGGCTCCACCGGGGAGCTGTTTTTT. Protein sequence: CASSLKGSTGELFF.

The V and J genes are TRBV3-1 and TRBJ2-1; 9 bases map to TRBD2. CDR1 is LGHDT and CDR2 is YNNKEL in the germline V gene (reference sequence). The CDR3 consists of 18 residues. Trimming took 11 bases from V and 5 from J; bases not matched to a gene: 22. CDR3 DNA: TGTGCCTGCTGCCAAGACGGACCCGGGACTAGCACGGACAATGAGCAGTTCTTC. It codes for CACCQDGPGTSTDNEQFF.

This clonotype was observed many times. The chain is built from TRBV3-1 and TRBJ1-5; the D is unclear. Germline CDR1 is LGHDT and CDR2 is YNNKEL (reference sequence). V shed 7 bases and J shed 6 bases, with 13 bases lying between them. CDR3 length: 13 residues. CDR3 nucleotides: TGTGCCAGCACCCCCAAGGGCGGTCAGCCCCAGCATTTT. The encoded protein is CASTPKGGQPQHF. Using reference TRBV3-1 and TRBJ1-5 for the parts outside the CDR3, the full variable domain is DTAVSQTPKYLVTQMGNDKSIKCEQNLGHDTMYWYKQDSKKFLKIMFSYNNKELIINETVPNRFSPKSPDKAHLNLHINSLELGDSAVYFCASTPKGGQPQHFGDGTRLSIL.

V gene TRBV12-5 combines with J gene TRBJ1-1; D is unclear. With 7 bases removed from V and 3 bases from J, the gap between germline ends came to 12 bases. Germline CDR1 and CDR2: LGHNT and FRNRAP. The CDR3 runs 13 residues. The CDR3 DNA sequence: TGTGCTAGTGCCTCGGCCTGGGACACTGAAGCTTTCTTT. Protein sequence: CASASAWDTEAFF. Together with reference TRBV12-5 and TRBJ1-1, the CDR3 gives the full variable domain: DARVTQTPRHKVTEMGQEVTMRCQPILGHNTVFWYRQTMMQGLELLAYFRNRAPLDDSGMPKDRFSAEMPDATLATLKIQPSEPRDSAVYFCASASAWDTEAFFGQGTRLTVV.

The rearrangement joins TRBV10-3 to TRBJ2-1, with D perhaps TRBD1 (5 bases). The V end was cut by 8 bases, the J end by 8 bases, with 10 bases between. CDR1 and CDR2 (germline): ENHRY, SYGVKD. The CDR3 is 11 residues long. CDR3 region: CAIAREDEQFF. In DNA, the CDR3 is TGTGCCATCGCCAGGGAAGATGAGCAGTTCTTC.

Only a few counts were recorded for this clonotype. The rearrangement uses TRBV6-2 or TRBV6-3 and TRBJ1-4, with 7 bases fitting TRBD1. CDR1 is MNHEY, CDR2 SVGEGT, per germline. The ends lost 6 bases at V and 5 bases at J; junction bases unmatched: 6. The CDR3 runs to 14 residues. The CDR3 loop reads CASRYGTANEKLFF. In DNA, the CDR3 is TGTGCCAGCAGATACGGGACAGCGAATGAAAAACTGTTTTTT.

Here the CDR3 reads CARTKTTPETGELFF. As DNA, the CDR3 is TGTGCCAGAACTAAAACCACCCCGGAAACCGGGGAGCTGTTTTTT. The rearrangement links TRBV4-2 to TRBJ2-2; D gene uncertain. V lost 9 bases to trimming and J lost 5 bases, with 19 bases between them. In germline, CDR1 is LGHNA, CDR2 YNFKEQ. The CDR3 loop spans 15 amino acids.

The chain joins TRBV19 to TRBJ1-5; the D gene is possibly TRBD1 (6 bases). Germline V gives CDR1 LNHDA, CDR2 SQIVND (reference sequence). Trimming left V 7 bases short and J 6 bases short, with 16 bases between. The CDR3 contains 14 residues. CDR3 DNA sequence: TGTGCCAGTAAATCGTCGGGGGGCACTCAGCCCCAGCATTTT. This sequence encodes CASKSSGGTQPQHF.